Detailed here is one T cell receptor (beta chain). Sequencing was performed with immunoSEQ multiplex PCR; in TCRdb, only in-frame clones are kept and a portion is missing. The sample carries about 1.5 million clones, around 98% recorded once. The data were taken from a study of shared clonotypes between healthy human individuals. The germline V gene encodes CDR1 LNHDA and CDR2 SQIVND (reference sequence). The CDR3 runs to 16 residues. The germline V and J ends were trimmed by 4 bases and 0 bases, with 13 bases remaining between them. The specimen sequenced was naive CD4+ T cells sorted from blood. This sample's subset: CD45RA+ positively selected. The rearrangement uses TRBV19 and TRBJ2-1; no clear D. The receptor comes from a man aged 25 to 40 in good health. In DNA, the CDR3 is TGTGCCAGTAGTAACCCTCCTCGGCTCTCCTACAATGAGCAGTTCTTC. It yields the protein CASSNPPRLSYNEQFF.